This record looks at one T cell receptor (beta chain) sequence and its context. Germline V gene data show CDR1 as LGHNA and CDR2 as YNFKEQ. This CDR3 is 12 amino acids long. V was cut by 5 bases and J by 2 bases, with 6 bases left in between. This entry comes from a study of blood T cell repertoires in COVID-19. Libraries were prepared by immunoSEQ multiplex PCR; TCRdb keeps only in-frame clonotypes and omits some of them. The sample lists more than 200,000 clones, roughly 84% occurring once. The material sequenced was PBMCs or T cells enriched from blood (not recorded which). This clonotype was sampled from a man aged 25 to 45 in a cohort exposed to, infected with or recovered from COVID-19 (not recorded which). V gene TRBV4-2 combines with J gene TRBJ1-2, with D possibly being TRBD1 (6 bases). CDR3 nucleotides: TGTGCCAGCAGCACAGGGAACTATGGCTACACCTTC. Translation gives CASSTGNYGYTF.